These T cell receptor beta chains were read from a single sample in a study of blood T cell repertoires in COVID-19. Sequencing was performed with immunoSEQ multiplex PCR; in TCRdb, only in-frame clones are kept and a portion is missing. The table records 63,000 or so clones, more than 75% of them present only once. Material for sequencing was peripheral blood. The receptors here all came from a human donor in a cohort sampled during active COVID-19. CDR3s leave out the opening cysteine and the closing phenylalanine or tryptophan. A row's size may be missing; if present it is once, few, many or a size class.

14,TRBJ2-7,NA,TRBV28,ASSFGRLAGRYEQY
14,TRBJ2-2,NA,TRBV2,ASRGQGERVTGELF
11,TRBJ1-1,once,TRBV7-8,ASSLSWRTEAF
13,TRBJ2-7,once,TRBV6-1,ASSELGQSLYEQY
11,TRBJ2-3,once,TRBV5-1,ASSLQGTDTQY
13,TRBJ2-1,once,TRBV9,ASSDTGTGADEQF
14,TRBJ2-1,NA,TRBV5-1,ASSLPGGRAEDEQF
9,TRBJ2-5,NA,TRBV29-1,SGGGFETQY
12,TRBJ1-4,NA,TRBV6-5,ASRGSTGREKLF
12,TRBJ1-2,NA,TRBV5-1,ASSLTGRSYGYT